This T cell receptor (beta chain) was obtained from a study of metastatic and nonmetastatic thyroid tumors. None of the patients had undergone any treatment ahead of thyroid surgery. This CDR3 is 16 amino acids long. Germline-derived CDR1 and CDR2 are MNHEY and SVGEGT. With respect to this clone: Here the CDR3 omits its conserved ending phenylalanine or tryptophan, so a read error is the likely source.

Under the authors' procedure: Differences in CDR3 between clinicopathological groups were drawn on to build a classifier intended to discriminate distant-metastatic papillary thyroid cancer patients. TCRdb reprocessed the PCR reads using MiXCR. The V and J calls follow TCRdb's processing rather than the paper's. The sample holds roughly 18,000 clones, approximately 29% seen once. This clonotype was sampled from a male donor with papillary thyroid cancer or a benign thyroid nodule (not recorded which). Some clones in this sample may be carry-over from other donors' samples. The genes are TRBV6-2 or TRBV6-3 and TRBJ2-3, with TRBD2 matching over 16 bases. Material for sequencing was tumor tissue. The CDR3 reads CASSGGTSGGGDKQYL. In DNA, the CDR3 is TGTGCCAGCAGTGGTGGGACTAGCGGGGGGGGAGATAAGCAGTATTTG.